The following is a T cell receptor beta chain sequence with its context. TCRdb's table, derived via immunoSEQ multiplex PCR, lists solely in-frame clones and lacks some. The data show 150,000 to 250,000 clones, roughly 82% seen once. The data were taken from a study of cytomegalovirus exposure and HLA in healthy donors. Germline values: CDR1 SGHRS, CDR2 YFSETQ. V gave up 0 bases and J gave up 4 bases, with 10 bases separating them. The CDR3 extends over 14 amino acids. The V gene is TRBV5-1, the J gene TRBJ1-1; D is perhaps TRBD1 (5 bases). The TCR was taken from a young woman in good health and CMV-seropositive. Source material: PBMCs. The CDR3 DNA reads as TGCGCCAGCAGCTTGGCCGGGGGAGCCACTGAAGCTTTCTTT. It codes for CASSLAGGATEAFF.